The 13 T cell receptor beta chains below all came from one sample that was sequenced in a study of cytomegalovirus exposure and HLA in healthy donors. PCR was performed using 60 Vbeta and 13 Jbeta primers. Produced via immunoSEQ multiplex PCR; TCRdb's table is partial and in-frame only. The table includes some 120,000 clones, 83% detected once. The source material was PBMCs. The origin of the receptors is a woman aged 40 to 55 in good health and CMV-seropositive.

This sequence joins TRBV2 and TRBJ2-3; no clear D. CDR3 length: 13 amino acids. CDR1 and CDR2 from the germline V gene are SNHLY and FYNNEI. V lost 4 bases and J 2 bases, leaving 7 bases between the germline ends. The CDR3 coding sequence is TGTGCCAGCAGTGGTATGTACACAGATACGCAGTATTTT. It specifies CASSGMYTDTQYF.

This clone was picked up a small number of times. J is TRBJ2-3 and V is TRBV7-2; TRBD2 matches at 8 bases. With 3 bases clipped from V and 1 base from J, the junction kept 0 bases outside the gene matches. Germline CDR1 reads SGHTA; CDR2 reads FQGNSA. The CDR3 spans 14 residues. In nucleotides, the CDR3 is TGTGCCAGCAGCTTCGGGGGGGGCACAGATACGCAGTATTTT. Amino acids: CASSFGGGTDTQYF. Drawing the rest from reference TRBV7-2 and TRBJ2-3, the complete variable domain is GAGVSQSPSNKVTEKGKDVELRCDPISGHTALYWYRQSLGQGLEFLIYFQGNSAPDKSGLPSDRFSAERTGGSVSTLTIQRTQQEDSAVYLCASSFGGGTDTQYFGPGTRLTVL.

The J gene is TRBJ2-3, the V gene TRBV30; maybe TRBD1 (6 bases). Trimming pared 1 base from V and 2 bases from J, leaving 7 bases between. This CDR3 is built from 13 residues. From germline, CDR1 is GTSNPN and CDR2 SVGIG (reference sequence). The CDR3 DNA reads TGTGCCTGGAGTGGACAGGACACAGATACGCAGTATTTT. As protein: CAWSGQDTDTQYF.

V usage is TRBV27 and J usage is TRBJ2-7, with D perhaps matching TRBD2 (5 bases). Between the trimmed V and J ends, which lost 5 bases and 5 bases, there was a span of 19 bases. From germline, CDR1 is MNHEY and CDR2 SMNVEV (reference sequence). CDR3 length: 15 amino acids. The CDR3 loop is CASSPTGIPSHEQYF. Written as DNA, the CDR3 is TGTGCCAGCAGTCCCACGGGAATCCCTTCCCACGAGCAGTACTTC.

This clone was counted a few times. The CDR3: CARSSSASGVTVQAFF. For the CDR3, the DNA is TGTGCCAGAAGCAGCTCGGCTTCCGGGGTCACAGTACAGGCTTTCTTT. The chain joins TRBV5-3 to TRBJ1-1; no reliable D call. TRBV5-3 is assigned to the ORF class and has an uncertain function. The CDR3 covers 16 residues. Trimming removed 4 bases at V and 11 bases at J, with 27 bases between.

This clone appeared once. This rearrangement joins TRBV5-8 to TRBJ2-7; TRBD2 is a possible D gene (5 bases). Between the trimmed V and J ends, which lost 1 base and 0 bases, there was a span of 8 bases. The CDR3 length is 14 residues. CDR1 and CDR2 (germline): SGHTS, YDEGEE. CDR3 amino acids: CASSLSGLSYEQYF. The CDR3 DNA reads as TGTGCCAGCAGCTTGTCCGGACTCTCCTACGAGCAGTACTTC.

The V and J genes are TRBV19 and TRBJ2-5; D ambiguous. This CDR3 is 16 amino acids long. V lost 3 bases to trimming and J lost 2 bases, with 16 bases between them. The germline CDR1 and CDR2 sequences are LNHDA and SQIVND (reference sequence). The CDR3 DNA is TGTGCCAGTAGTATCACTGGGCCACCCCTTCAAGAGACCCAGTACTTC. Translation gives CASSITGPPLQETQYF. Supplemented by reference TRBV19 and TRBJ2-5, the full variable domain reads DGGITQSPKYLFRKEGQNVTLSCEQNLNHDAMYWYRQDPGQGLRLIYYSQIVNDFQKGDIAEGYSVSREKKESFPLTVTSAQKNPTAFYLCASSITGPPLQETQYFGPGTRLLVL.

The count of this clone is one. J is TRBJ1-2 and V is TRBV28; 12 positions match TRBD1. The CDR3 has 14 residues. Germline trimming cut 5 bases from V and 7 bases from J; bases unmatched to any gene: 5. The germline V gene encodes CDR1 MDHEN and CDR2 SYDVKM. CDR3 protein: CASSTGTGGSGYTF. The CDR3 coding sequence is TGTGCCAGCAGTACCGGGACAGGGGGCAGTGGCTACACCTTC.

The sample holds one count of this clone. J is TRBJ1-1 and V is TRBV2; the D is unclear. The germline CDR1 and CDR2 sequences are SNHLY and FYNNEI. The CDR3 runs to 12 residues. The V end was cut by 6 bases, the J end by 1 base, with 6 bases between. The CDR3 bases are TGTGCCAGCAGGTCCGGGAACACTGAAGCTTTCTTT. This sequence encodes CASRSGNTEAFF.

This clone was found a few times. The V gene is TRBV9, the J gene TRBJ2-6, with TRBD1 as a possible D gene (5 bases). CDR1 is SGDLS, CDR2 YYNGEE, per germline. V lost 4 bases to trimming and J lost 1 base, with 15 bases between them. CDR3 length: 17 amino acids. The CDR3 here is CASSPSGHPSGANVLTF. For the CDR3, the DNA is TGTGCCAGCAGCCCTTCAGGACACCCATCTGGGGCCAACGTCCTGACTTTC.

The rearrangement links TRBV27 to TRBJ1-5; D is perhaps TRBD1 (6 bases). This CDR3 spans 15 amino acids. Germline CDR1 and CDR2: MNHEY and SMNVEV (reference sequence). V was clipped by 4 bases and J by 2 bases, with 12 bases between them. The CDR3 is CASSSGPGGNQPQHF. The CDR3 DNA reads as TGTGCCAGCAGTTCCGGACCAGGGGGCAATCAGCCCCAGCATTTT.

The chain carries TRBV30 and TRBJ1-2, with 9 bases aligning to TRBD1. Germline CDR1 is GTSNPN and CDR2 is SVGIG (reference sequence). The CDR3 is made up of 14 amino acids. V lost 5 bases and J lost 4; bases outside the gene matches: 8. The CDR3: CAWLPTGGAYGYTF. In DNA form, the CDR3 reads TGTGCCTGGCTTCCGACAGGGGGGGCCTATGGCTACACCTTC.

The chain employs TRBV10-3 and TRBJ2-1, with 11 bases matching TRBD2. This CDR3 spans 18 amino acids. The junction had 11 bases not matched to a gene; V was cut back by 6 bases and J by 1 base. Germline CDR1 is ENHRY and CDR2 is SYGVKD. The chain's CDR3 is CAISGGLAERGSYNEQFF. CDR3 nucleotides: TGTGCCATCAGCGGGGGACTAGCGGAGCGCGGGTCCTACAATGAGCAGTTCTTC.